Included here is one T cell receptor (beta chain) sequence, with context. The entry originates in a study of T cell repertoires in cytomegalovirus infection. TCRdb re-called the reads with MiXCR, one entry per CDR3 protein. The repertoire includes about 190,000 distinct CDR3 sequences, roughly 30% of them detected once, and 30% to 40% sits in the top ten. Germline CDR1 is SEHNR and CDR2 is FQNEAQ (reference sequence). V lost 2 bases to trimming and J lost 8 bases, with 18 bases between them. There are 15 residues in the CDR3. This receptor was identified in a human donor in good health (CMV status not recorded). Some clones in this sample may be carry-over from other donors' samples. The V and J genes are TRBV7-9 and TRBJ1-2, with D possibly matching TRBD1 (5 bases). Material: PBMCs. The chain's CDR3 is CASSLPDQGRDGYTF. The CDR3 nucleotides read TGTGCCAGCAGCTTACCCGACCAGGGTCGGGACGGCTACACCTTC. Full variable domain (outside the CDR3, taken from reference TRBV7-9 and TRBJ1-2): DTGVSQNPRHKITKRGQNVTFRCDPISEHNRLYWYRQTLGQGPEFLTYFQNEAQLEKSRLLSDRFSAERPKGSFSTLEIQRTEQGDSAMYLCASSLPDQGRDGYTFGSGTRLTVV.